What follows are 22 T cell receptor beta chains derived from one specimen sequenced in a study of cytomegalovirus exposure and HLA in healthy donors. PCR primers comprised 60 Vbeta and 13 Jbeta primers. Produced via immunoSEQ multiplex PCR; TCRdb's table is partial and in-frame only. Of about 140,000 clones listed, over 70% are singletons. Sample: PBMCs. The receptors originated from a male donor in good health and CMV-seronegative.

The rearrangement joins TRBV28 to TRBJ1-3; D unresolved. CDR3 length equals 14 residues. The germline V and J ends were trimmed by 8 bases and 0 bases, with 11 bases remaining between them. The germline V gene encodes CDR1 MDHEN and CDR2 SYDVKM. The CDR3 here is CASGRGSSGNTIYF. The CDR3 nucleotides are TGTGCCAGCGGGAGAGGAAGCTCTGGAAACACCATATATTTT.

This clone showed up just a few times. The genes are TRBV19 and TRBJ1-6; no reliable D call. This CDR3 contains 15 residues. V shed 2 bases and J shed 6 bases, with 11 bases lying between them. Germline values: CDR1 LNHDA, CDR2 SQIVND (reference sequence). CDR3 nucleotide sequence: TGTGCCAGTAGTATAACGGAGGCTGCTAATTCACCCCTCCACTTT. Translation: CASSITEAANSPLHF.

The chain employs TRBV6-4 and TRBJ2-3; 10 nucleotides agree with TRBD2. The V segment lost 3 bases and the J segment 2 bases; nucleotides outside the gene matches: 5. Per the germline V gene, CDR1 is MRHNA and CDR2 is SNTAGT. The CDR3 covers 16 residues. The CDR3: CASSEASGGPTDTQYF. The CDR3 bases are TGTGCCAGCAGTGAAGCTAGCGGGGGACCCACAGATACGCAGTATTTT.

The chain uses TRBV28 and TRBJ1-1; D is unclear. CDR3 length equals 14 residues. The germline gives CDR1 MDHEN, CDR2 SYDVKM. V lost 2 bases and J 4 bases, leaving 11 bases between the germline ends. The chain's CDR3 is CASSLRGWATEAFF. The CDR3 nucleotides are TGTGCCAGCAGTTTACGGGGTTGGGCCACTGAAGCTTTCTTT.

This clone has more than one count but fewer than ten. J is TRBJ2-7 and V is TRBV21-1; the table's D gene call, TRBD1, was not cross checked with the DNA. TRBV21-1 is a listed pseudogene. CDR3 length: 14 amino acids. CDR3 loop: CASSKATVSYEQYF. CDR3 bases: TGTGCCAGCAGCAAAGCGACAGTATCCTACGAGCAGTACTTC.

The J gene is TRBJ2-2, the V gene TRBV5-6; 9 positions agree with TRBD2. Germline CDR1 reads SGHDT; CDR2 reads YYEEEE. CDR3 size: 16 residues. Unmatched junction bases numbered 9, after V lost 5 bases and J lost 4 bases. The CDR3 DNA reads as TGTGCCAGCAGGCGGGAGGGCCCTATGGGCACCGGGGAGCTGTTTTTT. Its protein product is CASRREGPMGTGELFF.

The chain joins TRBV30 to TRBJ1-2; TRBD1 agrees at 8 bases. The length of the CDR3 is 13 residues. Germline V gene data show CDR1 as GTSNPN and CDR2 as SVGIG (reference sequence). The V gene end was trimmed by 5 bases and the J gene end by 6 bases; junction bases not matched to a gene: 8. CDR3 sequence: CAWDRGSGHGYTF. DNA for the CDR3: TGTGCCTGGGACAGGGGTTCAGGGCATGGCTACACCTTC.

The V call is TRBV29-1, the J call TRBJ1-4, with a tentative D call TRBD1 (6 bases). The CDR3 covers 14 residues. CDR1 SQVTM and CDR2 ANQGSEA come from the germline V gene. Trimming pared 4 bases from V and 1 base from J, leaving 10 bases between. This CDR3 is CSVGAGVTNEKLFF. CDR3 in DNA: TGCAGCGTTGGGGCAGGGGTAACTAATGAAAAACTGTTTTTT.

This clone was found a few times. The J gene is TRBJ2-3, the V gene TRBV7-2, with D unresolved. The CDR3 totals 12 residues. Germline values: CDR1 SGHTA, CDR2 FQGNSA. V lost 5 bases and J 2 bases, leaving 5 bases between the germline ends. The CDR3 spells CASSQATDTQYF. CDR3 nucleotide sequence: TGTGCCAGCAGCCAGGCCACAGATACGCAGTATTTT.

This rearrangement joins TRBV6-1 to TRBJ2-2, with D perhaps matching TRBD2 (6 bases). The CDR3 spans 15 residues. The germline V gene has CDR1 MNHNS and CDR2 SASEGT. V was clipped by 0 bases and J by 13 bases, with 18 bases between them. The CDR3 reads CASSEAADGRLRLFF. In DNA form, the CDR3 reads TGTGCCAGCAGTGAAGCCGCGGACGGGAGACTTCGGCTGTTTTTT.

V is TRBV9 and J is TRBJ1-1, with TRBD1 as a possible D gene (6 bases). The V gene's germline CDR1 is SGDLS and CDR2 YYNGEE. Trimming stripped 0 bases from V and 0 bases from J, with 12 bases between. The length of the CDR3 is 16 residues. The CDR3: CASSVGLGDMNTEAFF. In DNA, the CDR3 is TGTGCCAGCAGCGTAGGTCTGGGGGACATGAACACTGAAGCTTTCTTT.

This clone has just a few counts. The chain uses TRBV7-2 and TRBJ2-2, with 9 bases identical to TRBD1. The V gene end was trimmed by 5 bases and the J gene end by 7 bases; junction bases not matched to a gene: 8. Per germline, CDR1 SGHTA and CDR2 FQGNSA. There are 15 residues in the CDR3. The CDR3 loop reads CASSTGQGYIGELFF. The CDR3 DNA reads TGTGCCAGCAGCACGGGACAGGGCTATATCGGGGAGCTGTTTTTT.

This chain joins TRBV27 and TRBJ1-1; perhaps TRBD1 as D (6 bases). The CDR3 spans 15 residues. Trimming stripped 6 bases from V and 2 bases from J, with 16 bases between. CDR1 and CDR2 (germline): MNHEY, SMNVEV (reference sequence). DNA of the CDR3: TGTGCCAGCAGAACGGGACAAACCATTAACACTGAAGCTTTCTTT. It specifies CASRTGQTINTEAFF.

The chain uses TRBV9 and TRBJ2-7, with 13 bases matching TRBD2. There are 15 residues in the CDR3. Germline values: CDR1 SGDLS, CDR2 YYNGEE. V lost 3 bases, J lost 5 bases, and 5 bases stayed unmatched. In DNA form, the CDR3 reads TGTGCCAGCAGCGCGGGGACTAGCGGGGTCGACGAGCAGTACTTC. Its translation is CASSAGTSGVDEQYF.

The rearrangement uses TRBV14 and TRBJ1-1; D is ambiguous. This CDR3 is 15 amino acids long. Trimming removed 3 bases at V and 0 bases at J, with 11 bases between. CDR1 and CDR2 (germline): SGHDN, FVKESK. CDR3 in DNA: TGTGCCAGCAGCCACTACAGAGCCATGAACACTGAAGCTTTCTTT. Its protein is CASSHYRAMNTEAFF. Full variable domain (remainder filled in from reference TRBV14 and TRBJ1-1): EAGVTQFPSHSVIEKGQTVTLRCDPISGHDNLYWYRRVMGKEIKFLLHFVKESKQDESGMPNNRFLAERTGGTYSTLKVQPAELEDSGVYFCASSHYRAMNTEAFFGQGTRLTVV.

The genes are TRBV12-5 and TRBJ2-2; TRBD1 matches at 10 bases. From germline, CDR1 is LGHNT and CDR2 FRNRAP. The CDR3 loop spans 16 amino acids. J was trimmed by 5 bases and V by 5 bases; bases with no gene match: 8. CDR3 sequence: CASGRPGQGGTGELFF. Written as DNA, the CDR3 is TGTGCTAGTGGTCGACCAGGACAGGGGGGAACCGGGGAGCTGTTTTTT.

The V gene is TRBV19, the J gene TRBJ1-1, with 8 bases identical to TRBD1. V was clipped by 7 bases and J by 1 base; unmatched bases: 2. Germline V gives CDR1 LNHDA, CDR2 SQIVND (reference sequence). The CDR3 totals 13 residues. This CDR3 reads CASKGTGNTEAFF. The CDR3 region has the DNA TGTGCCAGTAAGGGGACAGGGAACACTGAAGCTTTCTTT.

The rearrangement links TRBV5-6 to TRBJ1-3; D gene ambiguous. Trimming stripped 2 bases from V and 0 bases from J, with 12 bases between. Germline values: CDR1 SGHDT, CDR2 YYEEEE. The CDR3 sequence is 16 residues long. The CDR3 nucleotides are TGTGCCAGCAGCTTCCGGGGAGGGCACTCTGGAAACACCATATATTTT. Residues: CASSFRGGHSGNTIYF.

This clone showed up just once. The CDR3 sequence is CASSEGYGYTF. In DNA, the CDR3 is TGCGCCAGCAGCGAGGGTTATGGCTACACCTTC. The gene calls are TRBV5-1 and TRBJ1-2; D call uncertain. The CDR3 has 11 amino acids. Germline assignment: CDR1 SGHRS and CDR2 YFSETQ. The V end lost 4 bases, the J end lost 5 bases, and 6 bases lay between the germline ends.

This clone occurred a few times. DNA of the CDR3: TGCAGCATGAGAACGGGACAGTCCTACGAGCAGTACTTC. Its translation: CSMRTGQSYEQYF. The chain carries TRBV29-1 and TRBJ2-7; the match to TRBD1 covers 7 bases. Germline V gene lookup returns CDR1 SQVTM and CDR2 ANQGSEA. Trimming cost V 8 bases and J 1 base; bases outside gene matches: 8. This CDR3 comprises 13 residues.

The chain is built from TRBV19 and TRBJ2-7; 10 bases agree with TRBD2. V was pared by 4 bases and J by 2 bases, with 8 bases of the junction left unmatched. Germline assignment: CDR1 LNHDA and CDR2 SQIVND (reference sequence). This CDR3 has 16 residues. CDR3 DNA: TGTGCCAGTAGTACCCTGACTAGCGGGCCAACCTACGAGCAGTACTTC. Its translation is CASSTLTSGPTYEQYF.

The chain carries TRBV7-8 and TRBJ2-1; TRBD2 matches 8 bases. J gave up 8 bases and V 6 bases, and 9 bases lay outside the gene matches. The CDR3 is made up of 14 amino acids. Germline CDR1 is SGHVS and CDR2 is FQNEAQ. This CDR3 reads CASRDSGRKDEQFF. Written as DNA, the CDR3 is TGTGCCAGCAGGGACAGCGGGAGAAAGGATGAGCAGTTCTTC.